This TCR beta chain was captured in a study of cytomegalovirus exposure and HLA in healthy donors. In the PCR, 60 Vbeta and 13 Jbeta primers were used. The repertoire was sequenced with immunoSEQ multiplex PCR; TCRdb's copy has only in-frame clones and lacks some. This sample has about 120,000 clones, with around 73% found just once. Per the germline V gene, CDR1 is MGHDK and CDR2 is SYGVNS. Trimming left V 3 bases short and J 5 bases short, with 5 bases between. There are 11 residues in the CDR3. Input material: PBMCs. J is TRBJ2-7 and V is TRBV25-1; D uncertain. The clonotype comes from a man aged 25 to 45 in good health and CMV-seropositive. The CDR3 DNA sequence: TGTGCCAGCAGTGACTTTGACGAGCAGTACTTC. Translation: CASSDFDEQYF.